The 32 T cell receptor beta chains listed next were all sequenced from one sample in a study of PD-1 blockade in classical Hodgkin lymphoma. Regarding time point: cycle 4 day 1 (C4D1), after 6 weeks of nivolumab. Every one of the patients relapsed after autologous stem cell transplantation (brentuximab vedotin exposure was variable). Clones were sequenced by immunoSEQ multiplex PCR, and TCRdb holds only the in-frame ones, with some missing. The table has around 100,000 clones, approximately 90% seen once. Sample: peripheral blood mononuclear cells (PBMCs), taken before the fourth cycle of nivolumab. The receptors here all came from a human donor with classical Hodgkin lymphoma.

This clone was picked up one time. The CDR3 DNA sequence: TGCGCCAGCAGGGGGACAGCCCAAGAGACCCAGTACTTC. It specifies CASRGTAQETQYF. The chain links TRBV5-1 to TRBJ2-5; 7 bases line up with TRBD1. This CDR3 region has 13 residues. V lost 5 bases and J lost 1; bases outside the gene matches: 2. CDR1 is SGHRS, CDR2 YFSETQ, per germline.

The chain has TRBV9 and TRBJ1-6; D remains unclear. The V and J ends lost 2 bases and 8 bases respectively, with 8 bases between them. Germline values: CDR1 SGDLS, CDR2 YYNGEE. The CDR3 has 13 amino acids. The CDR3 coding sequence is TGTGCCAGCAGCGTTACTCTCGATTCACCCCTCCACTTT. It specifies CASSVTLDSPLHF.

The chain couples TRBV12-5 to TRBJ1-3, with TRBD1 identical over 7 bases. Germline V gene lookup returns CDR1 LGHNT and CDR2 FRNRAP. CDR3 size: 14 residues. With 6 bases clipped from V and 3 bases from J, the junction kept 5 bases outside the gene matches. The CDR3 bases are TGTGCTAGTGGGACAGGGACCAGTGGAAACACCATATATTTT. Encoded protein: CASGTGTSGNTIYF. Using reference TRBV12-5 and TRBJ1-3 for the parts outside the CDR3, the full variable domain is DARVTQTPRHKVTEMGQEVTMRCQPILGHNTVFWYRQTMMQGLELLAYFRNRAPLDDSGMPKDRFSAEMPDATLATLKIQPSEPRDSAVYFCASGTGTSGNTIYFGEGSWLTVV.

The gene calls are TRBV4-2 and TRBJ1-2; the D is unclear. V was clipped by 4 bases and J by 5 bases, with 11 bases between them. This CDR3 is 13 amino acids long. Germline V gives CDR1 LGHNA, CDR2 YNFKEQ. The DNA for the CDR3 is TGTGCCAGCAGCCGCCCGACACCGTATGGCTACACCTTC. It encodes CASSRPTPYGYTF.

The rearrangement uses TRBV7-2 and TRBJ2-3; tentative D call: TRBD2 (6 bases). The CDR3 sequence is 17 residues long. Germline V gene sequence: CDR1 SGHTA, CDR2 FQGNSA. V dropped 5 bases and J dropped 1 base, with 19 bases sitting between them. The CDR3 DNA is TGTGCCAGCAGCAAAAAGCGCGGGGTTAAGGGCACAGATACGCAGTATTTT. Its protein is CASSKKRGVKGTDTQYF.

The DNA for the CDR3 is TGTGCCAGCAGCTCCCCCACGGCTGGCTCAGATACGCAGTATTTT. Protein product: CASSSPTAGSDTQYF. The rearrangement uses TRBV5-4 and TRBJ2-3, with D unresolved. The CDR3 has 15 amino acids. From germline, CDR1 is SGHNT and CDR2 YYREEE (reference sequence). The ends were cut back, 3 bases at V and 4 bases at J, with 15 bases in the middle.

This chain uses TRBV11-2 with TRBJ1-4; D gene unclear. CDR1 is SGHAT and CDR2 is FQNNGV in the germline V gene. The CDR3 runs 14 residues. V was trimmed by 1 base and J by 5 bases, leaving 8 bases between them. The CDR3 reads CASSLGGLNEKLFF. The CDR3 nucleotides read TGTGCCAGCAGCTTAGGTGGGCTCAATGAAAAACTGTTTTTT. Filled out from reference TRBV11-2 and TRBJ1-4, the complete variable domain reads EAGVAQSPRYKIIEKRQSVAFWCNPISGHATLYWYQQILGQGPKLLIQFQNNGVVDDSQLPKDRFSAERLKGVDSTLKIQPAKLEDSAVYLCASSLGGLNEKLFFGSGTQLSVL.

This clone was found once. The CDR3, as DNA: TGTGCCAGCAGTTTAAGTTTTTCGTCAGCAACCGAAGCTTTCTTT. Translation gives CASSLSFSSATEAFF. The chain uses TRBV27 and TRBJ1-1; D is unclear. V was cut by 2 bases and J by 8 bases, with 18 bases left in between. There are 15 residues in the CDR3. Germline-derived CDR1 and CDR2 are MNHEY and SMNVEV (reference sequence).

The table lists this clone with a count of one. The chain joins TRBV9 to TRBJ2-1, with TRBD2 matching 14 bases. CDR1 and CDR2 (germline): SGDLS, YYNGEE. CDR3 length equals 20 residues. The ends lost 4 bases at V and 1 base at J; junction bases unmatched: 13. The CDR3 reads CASSKETSGGAKLSYNEQFF. CDR3 DNA sequence: TGTGCCAGCAGCAAAGAGACTAGCGGGGGGGCGAAGTTATCCTACAATGAGCAGTTCTTC.

This clone has only one observation. The chain uses TRBV28 and TRBJ1-3; D may be TRBD1 (5 bases). The CDR3 consists of 14 residues. CDR1 is MDHEN and CDR2 is SYDVKM in the germline V gene. V lost 6 bases and J lost 7, with 16 bases in between. CDR3 sequence (DNA): TGTGCCAGCAGCAACCGGGACCTCGAGAACACCATATATTTT. This encodes CASSNRDLENTIYF.

The CDR3 DNA reads TGCAGTGCTAGGGGTAACACTGGCTACACCTTC. This codes for CSARGNTGYTF. The gene calls are TRBV20-1 and TRBJ1-2; D ambiguous. The CDR3 is 11 amino acids. From germline, CDR1 is DFQATT and CDR2 SNEGSKA (reference sequence). Trimming took 3 bases from V and 7 from J, leaving 9 bases between them.

The V call is TRBV5-1, the J call TRBJ2-1, with 11 bases lining up with TRBD2. The V gene end was trimmed by 1 base and the J gene end by 3 bases; junction bases not matched to a gene: 0. The germline V gene encodes CDR1 SGHRS and CDR2 YFSETQ. There are 15 residues in the CDR3. CDR3 nucleotide sequence: TGCGCCAGCAGCTTGACTAGCGGGGGCTACAATGAGCAGTTCTTC. It is translated as CASSLTSGGYNEQFF.

V and J are TRBV19 and TRBJ1-2, with 9 bases fitting TRBD1. Germline CDR1 is LNHDA and CDR2 is SQIVND (reference sequence). The CDR3 sequence is 15 residues long. The J segment lost 4 bases and the V segment lost 4 bases, leaving 7 bases of the junction unmatched. In DNA, the CDR3 is TGTGCCAGTAGTACCCCTAGACAGGGGGGCTATGGCTACACCTTC. It codes for CASSTPRQGGYGYTF.

The rearrangement uses TRBV30 and TRBJ1-2; TRBD1 matches 7 bases. The germline V gene encodes CDR1 GTSNPN and CDR2 SVGIG (reference sequence). This CDR3 is built from 14 residues. V was pared by 4 bases and J by 5 bases, with 10 bases of the junction left unmatched. The CDR3 DNA follows: TGTGCCTGGAAAGGGGGAGGGGGCAGTTATGGCTACACCTTC. Translation: CAWKGGGGSYGYTF.

The chain carries TRBV5-1 and TRBJ2-5, with 13 nucleotides matching TRBD2. The germline V gene encodes CDR1 SGHRS and CDR2 YFSETQ. Trimming cost V 4 bases and J 6 bases; bases outside gene matches: 9. This CDR3 has 16 amino acids. CDR3 protein: CASSARLAGGRKTQYF. Here the CDR3 DNA reads TGCGCCAGCAGCGCCAGACTAGCGGGGGGCCGGAAGACCCAGTACTTC.

The rearrangement uses TRBV6-6 and TRBJ1-2, with D uncertain. Trimming pared 9 bases from V and 0 bases from J, leaving 8 bases between. Looked up from germline, CDR1 is MNHNY and CDR2 is SVGAGI (reference sequence). The CDR3 has 12 amino acids. The DNA for the CDR3 is TGTGCCAGTACTCGAGCTAACTATGGCTACACCTTC. Encoded protein: CASTRANYGYTF.

CDR3 in amino acids: CASSGQLSYNEQFF. CDR3 nucleotide sequence: TGTGCCAGCAGTGGCCAGTTGTCCTACAATGAGCAGTTCTTC. This chain links TRBV2 with TRBJ2-1; D gene unclear. Germline V gives CDR1 SNHLY, CDR2 FYNNEI. This CDR3 comprises 14 residues. Trimming cost V 4 bases and J 1 base, with 8 bases left between them.

V usage is TRBV19 and J usage is TRBJ2-7; maybe TRBD2 (6 bases). Germline assignment: CDR1 LNHDA and CDR2 SQIVND (reference sequence). V lost 8 bases to trimming and J lost 5 bases, with 16 bases between them. The CDR3 totals 13 residues. The CDR3 loop reads CASWDARRDEQYF. The CDR3 coding sequence is TGTGCCAGTTGGGACGCCCGGAGGGACGAGCAGTACTTC.

The sample holds one count of this clone. This chain joins TRBV11-3 and TRBJ2-7; the match to TRBD1 covers 7 bases. The length of the CDR3 is 13 residues. Germline V gene data show CDR1 as SGHNT and CDR2 as YENEEA. The trim removed 7 bases at V and 3 bases at J, leaving 6 bases unmatched. CDR3 region: CASTRDSNYEQYF. The CDR3 DNA follows: TGTGCCAGCACTCGGGACAGCAACTACGAGCAGTACTTC.

This clone has just one count. This rearrangement joins TRBV27 to TRBJ1-1; TRBD1 matches at 8 bases. The CDR3 sequence is 13 residues long. CDR1 is MNHEY, CDR2 SMNVEV, per germline (reference sequence). V gave up 5 bases and J gave up 7 bases; unmatched junction bases: 6. The CDR3 loop is CASSLGTGGEAFF. CDR3 nucleotide sequence: TGTGCCAGCAGTCTGGGGACAGGCGGTGAAGCTTTCTTT.

The chain combines TRBV6-5 with TRBJ1-1; D unclear. Trimming shortened V by 6 bases and J by 5 bases, and 16 bases separated the two germline ends. CDR3 length: 14 amino acids. Germline lookup yields CDR1 MNHEY and CDR2 SVGAGI. The CDR3 sequence: CASSKTTRGTEAFF. The CDR3 DNA reads TGTGCCAGCAGCAAAACCACAAGAGGGACTGAAGCTTTCTTT.

The chain joins TRBV5-6 to TRBJ2-7, with 7 bases fitting TRBD2. Germline V gene sequence: CDR1 SGHDT, CDR2 YYEEEE. V gave up 1 base and J gave up 1 base; unmatched junction bases: 5. CDR3 size: 15 residues. This CDR3 reads CASSLSGGRSYEQYF. The CDR3 DNA follows: TGTGCCAGCAGCTTGTCCGGGGGGAGGTCCTACGAGCAGTACTTC.

The chain has TRBV5-6 and TRBJ2-5, with D uncertain. V shed 2 bases and J shed 4 bases, with 6 bases lying between them. Germline CDR1 SGHDT, CDR2 YYEEEE. This CDR3 is built from 12 residues. CDR3 amino acids: CASSLSIETQYF. Here the CDR3 DNA reads TGTGCCAGCAGCTTATCAATAGAGACCCAGTACTTC.

The chain links TRBV19 to TRBJ1-4; D is perhaps TRBD1 (5 bases). V was shortened by 6 bases and J by 7 bases, with 15 bases between the two germline ends. The CDR3 runs to 14 residues. Per germline, CDR1 LNHDA and CDR2 SQIVND (reference sequence). CDR3: CASSRGPRSEKLFF. CDR3 bases: TGTGCCAGTAGCCGGGGCCCGAGGAGTGAAAAACTGTTTTTT.

V and J are TRBV7-9 and TRBJ1-2, with TRBD1 matching 8 bases. The germline gives CDR1 SEHNR, CDR2 FQNEAQ (reference sequence). J gave up 3 bases and V 2 bases, and 14 bases lay outside the gene matches. This CDR3 has 18 residues. CDR3 bases: TGTGCCAGCAGCTTAATCTACAGGACAGGGTCACGGGACTATGGCTACACCTTC. Encoded protein: CASSLIYRTGSRDYGYTF.

V and J are TRBV27 and TRBJ1-3; D is unresolved. The V gene's germline CDR1 is MNHEY and CDR2 SMNVEV (reference sequence). The CDR3 extends over 15 amino acids. The V end was cut by 5 bases, the J end by 0 bases, with 11 bases between. The CDR3 DNA is TGTGCCAGCAGTATCGACGGAAGCTCTGGAAACACCATATATTTT. This sequence encodes CASSIDGSSGNTIYF.

This clone was detected once. The chain links TRBV7-7 to TRBJ1-5; TRBD1 matches at 8 bases. Germline CDR1 and CDR2: SSHAT and FNYEAQ (reference sequence). The CDR3 sequence is 16 residues long. J lost 0 bases, V lost 5 bases, and 6 bases had no gene match. DNA of the CDR3: TGTGCCAGCAGCACCCGGACAGGGCATAGCAATCAGCCCCAGCATTTT. Protein: CASSTRTGHSNQPQHF.

The gene calls are TRBV27 and TRBJ2-1, with 11 bases matching TRBD2. Trimming removed 5 bases from V and 6 bases from J; junction bases left unmatched: 3. The germline V gene encodes CDR1 MNHEY and CDR2 SMNVEV (reference sequence). CDR3 length: 14 amino acids. CDR3 amino acids: CASSTGTSGNEQFF. CDR3 DNA: TGTGCCAGCAGTACCGGGACTAGCGGCAATGAGCAGTTCTTC.

This chain uses TRBV11-2 with TRBJ1-2; D ambiguous. Germline V gene lookup returns CDR1 SGHAT and CDR2 FQNNGV. The V and J ends lost 1 base and 4 bases respectively, with 4 bases between them. The CDR3 extends over 12 amino acids. The CDR3 sequence is CASSLGVYGYTF. The CDR3 DNA follows: TGTGCCAGCAGCTTAGGGGTCTATGGCTACACCTTC.

The J gene is TRBJ2-2, the V gene TRBV6-5; D may be TRBD2 (5 bases). Between the trimmed V and J ends, which lost 6 bases and 3 bases, there was a span of 14 bases. CDR3 length: 15 residues. Germline V CDR1 and CDR2: MNHEY, SVGAGI. For the CDR3, the DNA is TGTGCCAGCAGCTCCCGCCAGGAGGACACCGGGGAGCTGTTTTTT. Amino acid sequence: CASSSRQEDTGELFF.

This chain uses TRBV4-3 with TRBJ2-7; D remains unclear. This CDR3 comprises 14 residues. Germline CDR1 LGHNA, CDR2 YSLEER. V lost 0 bases and J 7 bases, leaving 13 bases between the germline ends. DNA for the CDR3: TGCGCCAGCAGCCAAGAAAGGGCAGTCTTTGAGCAGTACTTC. Its protein is CASSQERAVFEQYF.

This rearrangement joins TRBV7-2 to TRBJ1-5; tentatively, D is TRBD1 (5 bases). V lost 1 base and J 6 bases, leaving 10 bases between the germline ends. The CDR3 runs 14 residues. CDR1 and CDR2 (germline): SGHTA, FQGNSA. The CDR3 coding sequence is TGTGCCAGCAGCTTAGGTCAGGGTGGTCAGCCCCAGCATTTT. Translation gives CASSLGQGGQPQHF.